These T cell receptor beta chains were read from a single sample in a study of OX40 agonist ivuxolimab in advanced cancers. The method was immunoSEQ multiplex PCR; TCRdb's version includes in-frame clones alone and lacks a portion of them. This table has nearly 50,000 clones, about 87% appearing once. The source was CD4+ or CD8+ T cells sorted from blood, collected in a trial of the OX40 agonist ivuxolimab. These receptors all come from an adult with an advanced solid tumor such as melanoma, head and neck, liver or kidney cancer. The CDR3 runs from the conserved cysteine through the conserved F or W. The D gene is left open where the match is weak.

TRBV4-1	TRBJ2-7	.	CASSQDSHEQYF	TGCGCCAGCAGCCAAGATTCCCACGAGCAGTACTTC
TRBV13	TRBJ2-3	TRBD2	CASSSGGQGDTQYF	TGTGCCAGCAGCTCGGGGGGGCAGGGAGATACGCAGTATTTT
TRBV7-8	TRBJ1-5	.	CASSLEWRQPQHF	TGTGCCAGCAGCTTAGAATGGCGTCAGCCCCAGCATTTT
TRBV7-3	TRBJ2-3	.	CASRLTEEDTQYF	TGTGCCAGCAGGTTAACAGAGGAAGATACGCAGTATTTT
TRBV18	TRBJ2-7	.	CASSPTDVVYEQYF	TGTGCCAGCTCACCGACAGATGTCGTCTACGAGCAGTACTTC
TRBV28	TRBJ2-7	TRBD2	CASSSPSGETYEQYF	TGTGCCAGCAGTTCTCCTAGCGGGGAGACCTACGAGCAGTACTTC
TRBV7-6	TRBJ2-3	.	CASSYPEGEGSTDTQYF	TGTGCCAGCAGCTACCCGGAAGGGGAAGGTAGCACAGATACGCAGTATTTT
TRBV7-8	TRBJ1-1	.	CASSLGSTEAFF	TGTGCCAGCAGCTTGGGTTCCACTGAAGCTTTCTTT
TRBV6-5	TRBJ2-7	.	CASRSTTYSYEQYF	TGTGCCAGCAGATCAACAACGTATTCTTACGAGCAGTACTTC
TRBV11-2	TRBJ2-1	TRBD2	CASSLEAGGLNEQFF	TGTGCCAGCAGCTTAGAAGCGGGGGGGTTAAATGAGCAGTTCTTC
TRBV9	TRBJ2-1	TRBD1	CASTETTGGALGEQFF	TGTGCCAGCACCGAAACAACAGGGGGCGCCTTGGGAGAGCAGTTCTTC